These 14 T cell receptor beta chains share one sample of origin, sequenced in a study of T-cell reconstitution after alpha-beta-depleted transplantation in children. The TCRbeta library incorporated unique molecular identifiers. TCRdb used MiXCR to reprocess the PCR reads, holding one entry per CDR3 protein. The sample has around 500,000 distinct CDR3 sequences, roughly an eighth seen once. The material was PBMCs from the stem cell graft donor, obtained from the stem cell graft. The receptors were sampled from a human donor who donated a stem cell graft to a child with combined immunodeficiency.

This clonotype was seen more than once but under ten times. The chain uses TRBV5-1 and TRBJ2-1; weak D call: TRBD2 (5 bases). From germline, CDR1 is SGHRS and CDR2 YFSETQ. Trimming cost V 1 base and J 8 bases, with 13 bases left between them. The CDR3 covers 14 residues. CDR3 DNA: TGCGCCAGCAGCTTGTCGGGGATAGCTGATGAGCAGTTCTTC. This encodes CASSLSGIADEQFF.

This clonotype has at least ten counts. J is TRBJ2-7 and V is TRBV7-2; D gene unclear. Germline CDR1 and CDR2: SGHTA and FQGNSA. Trimming shortened V by 3 bases and J by 0 bases, and 9 bases separated the two germline ends. The CDR3 has 14 amino acids. This CDR3 reads CASSLRPSSYEQYF. CDR3 sequence (DNA): TGTGCCAGCAGCTTGCGGCCGAGCTCCTACGAGCAGTACTTC.

The rearrangement joins TRBV7-9 to TRBJ2-1; 7 bases are shared with TRBD1. J was trimmed by 7 bases and V by 2 bases; bases with no gene match: 14. The CDR3 extends over 17 amino acids. Germline V gene sequence: CDR1 SEHNR, CDR2 FQNEAQ (reference sequence). CDR3 nucleotide sequence: TGTGCCAGCAGCTTACGGGCGCAAGCAGGGGGAAGGAATGAGCAGTTCTTC. Translating it yields CASSLRAQAGGRNEQFF.

This rearrangement joins TRBV11-2 to TRBJ2-1; no clear D. The CDR3 length is 14 residues. V lost 4 bases and J 2 bases, leaving 9 bases between the germline ends. Germline values: CDR1 SGHAT, CDR2 FQNNGV. This CDR3 reads CASSSPKAYNEQFF. Here the CDR3 DNA reads TGTGCCAGCAGCTCCCCGAAAGCCTACAATGAGCAGTTCTTC.

V gene TRBV13 combines with J gene TRBJ2-2; D gene uncertain. Trimming removed 5 bases from V and 6 bases from J, with 19 bases in between. Germline CDR1 is PRHDT and CDR2 is FYEKMQ (reference sequence). This CDR3 is built from 16 residues. The chain's CDR3 is CASSLLERRGPGELFF. CDR3 sequence (DNA): TGTGCCAGCAGCCTTCTGGAGAGACGTGGGCCCGGGGAGCTGTTTTTT.

A few counts support this clonotype. The rearrangement uses TRBV7-2 and TRBJ2-5, with D perhaps TRBD2 (6 bases). CDR3 length: 14 amino acids. Germline V gene sequence: CDR1 SGHTA, CDR2 FQGNSA. V was clipped by 6 bases and J by 5 bases, with 16 bases between them. CDR3 sequence (DNA): TGTGCCAGCAGGCGGGACTCATTAGGGGAGACCCAGTACTTC. Encoded protein: CASRRDSLGETQYF.

A note on this clonotype: This could be a read error, since a much larger clone is one nucleotide away. The V call is TRBV6-4, the J call TRBJ2-3; 7 bases are shared with TRBD1. Per germline, CDR1 MRHNA and CDR2 SNTAGT. This CDR3 has 14 amino acids. CDR3 DNA: TGTGCCAGCAGCGACAGGGTCGGCACATATACGCAGTATTTT. The encoded protein is CASSDRVGTYTQYF.

This clonotype was seen a handful of times. This chain links TRBV5-1 with TRBJ2-2, with 9 bases fitting TRBD2. There are 15 residues in the CDR3. Germline V gives CDR1 SGHRS, CDR2 YFSETQ. Trimming at V came to 2 bases and at J to 5 bases, leaving 4 bases not matched to a gene. The CDR3 protein is CASSLALAGTGELFF. Here the CDR3 DNA reads TGCGCCAGCAGCTTAGCTCTAGCGGGGACCGGGGAGCTGTTTTTT. Drawing the rest from reference TRBV5-1 and TRBJ2-2, the complete variable domain is KAGVTQTPRYLIKTRGQQVTLSCSPISGHRSVSWYQQTPGQGLQFLFEYFSETQRNKGNFPGRFSGRQFSNSRSEMNVSTLELGDSALYLCASSLALAGTGELFFGEGSRLTVL.

At least ten counts were recorded for this clonotype. The chain employs TRBV12-3 or TRBV12-4 and TRBJ2-1; no definite D call. The V and J ends lost 2 bases and 8 bases respectively, with 16 bases between them. The CDR3 consists of 15 residues. CDR3 nucleotides: TGTGCCAGCAGTTTAACTCCCCATTGGGCTTATGAGCAGTTCTTC. Translating gives CASSLTPHWAYEQFF.

The chain carries TRBV10-3 and TRBJ1-5; TRBD1 agrees at 9 bases. In germline, CDR1 is ENHRY, CDR2 SYGVKD. Losses at the gene ends were 6 bases for V and 1 base for J; bases not matched to a gene: 1. This CDR3 is built from 14 residues. The CDR3, as DNA: TGTGCCATCAGGGACAGGGGAAGCAATCAGCCCCAGCATTTT. It encodes CAIRDRGSNQPQHF.

The genes are TRBV12-3 or TRBV12-4 and TRBJ2-1, with no clear D. This CDR3 comprises 14 residues. The V end was cut by 3 bases, the J end by 4 bases, with 10 bases between. The CDR3 is CASSFTPGYNEQFF. In DNA form, the CDR3 reads TGTGCCAGCAGTTTCACCCCCGGATACAATGAGCAGTTCTTC.

This clonotype was seen a handful of times. The V call is TRBV6-1, the J call TRBJ2-7; 7 bases are a match to TRBD2. This CDR3 spans 13 amino acids. Per germline, CDR1 MNHNS and CDR2 SASEGT. V shed 5 bases and J 6 bases; nucleotides not matched to a gene: 7. The CDR3 DNA follows: TGTGCCAGCAGTAATGGTGGGGGGGTCGAGCAGTACTTC. This encodes CASSNGGGVEQYF.

To note about this clonotype: A much more abundant neighbour one base away suggests this may be a read error. This chain links TRBV12-3 or TRBV12-4 with TRBJ2-1; D perhaps matches TRBD1 (6 bases). The V gene lost 6 bases and the J gene lost 9 bases, with 9 bases spanning the gap. The CDR3 length is 11 residues. DNA of the CDR3: TGTGCCAGCAGACAGGGAAGTGAGCAGTTCTTC. Translation gives CASRQGSEQFF.

This clonotype was picked up many times. The chain has TRBV7-8 and TRBJ2-7; the match to TRBD2 covers 7 bases. Germline V lookup: CDR1 SGHVS, CDR2 FQNEAQ. The CDR3 runs to 13 residues. After removal of 2 bases from V and 6 bases from J, the junction contained 4 bases not matched to a gene. CDR3 amino acids: CASSLILASEQYF. The CDR3 DNA sequence: TGTGCCAGCAGCTTAATACTAGCGAGCGAGCAGTACTTC.